This entry is about one T cell receptor (beta chain). The data originate from a study of T cells in tumors after PD-1 blockade. On the study more broadly: Daily vismodegib 150 mg continued in a subset of anti-PD-1-treated patients. Peripheral blood samples averaged approximately 33,000 unique clonotypes and 100,000 to 130,000 templates.

Input was 616 ng to 6,004 ng of genomic DNA from tumor or blood. The V segment lost 0 bases and the J segment 1 base; nucleotides outside the gene matches: 8. The CDR3 consists of 17 residues. Germline V gene lookup returns CDR1 SGHRS and CDR2 YFSETQ. Profiling relied on immunoSEQ multiplex PCR, and the TCRdb table lists in-frame clones only, not all of them. This sample has approximately 30,000 clones; roughly four fifths occur once, and the top ten carry about two fifths. The origin of this receptor is a human donor with basal cell carcinoma. The sequenced sample was PBMCs, obtained after anti-PD-1 treatment. The chain couples TRBV5-1 to TRBJ1-1; 8 positions match TRBD1. DNA of the CDR3: TGCGCCAGCAGCTTGGGCCCCCTGACAGGGGCGAACACTGAAGCTTTCTTT. This gives the protein CASSLGPLTGANTEAFF.